Described below is a single T cell receptor beta chain sequence and its context. Its antigen is currently unknown. The data were obtained in a study of long-term antiretroviral therapy in people with HIV. Study summary: Some samples came about a decade before the 2015 immediate-ART recommendation, and these were the earliest.

This CDR3 is built from 15 residues. Trimming removed 4 bases from V and 3 bases from J, with 11 bases in between. Germline values: CDR1 SGDLS, CDR2 YYNGEE. Study-level points and caveats: Repertoires in HIV (unlike those of controls) had narrower CDR3 length ranges. Increased diversity was seen after ART, yet it remained lower than in transplant donor controls.

Survey-level immunoSEQ v3.0 assays were run. The protocol was immunoSEQ multiplex PCR, while the TCRdb copy is restricted to in-frame clones and leaves out a portion. The table records about 21,000 clones, 87% of them present only once. Source: unsorted PBMCs, taken 2.1 years after starting antiretroviral therapy. This clonotype was sampled from a man between 18 and 35 years old with HIV. The chain is built from TRBV9 and TRBJ2-6; D is undetermined. The CDR3 sequence is CASSYTVYGANVLTF. CDR3 nucleotides: TGTGCCAGCAGCTATACAGTTTATGGGGCCAACGTCCTGACTTTC.